The 8 T cell receptor beta chains below all came from one sample that was sequenced in a study of cytomegalovirus exposure and HLA in healthy donors. PCR used 60 Vbeta primers and 13 Jbeta primers. TCRdb's table, derived via immunoSEQ multiplex PCR, lists solely in-frame clones and lacks some. In the table there are fewer than 150,000 clones, roughly 78% of which are singletons. The sequencing input was PBMCs. These receptors originate from a man aged 40-49 years in good health and CMV-seronegative.

The chain has TRBV2 and TRBJ2-1, with a tentative D call TRBD2 (6 bases). Trimming pared 7 bases from V and 3 bases from J, leaving 10 bases between. Germline V gene lookup returns CDR1 SNHLY and CDR2 FYNNEI. The CDR3 extends over 13 amino acids. CDR3 loop: CASTLDYYNEQFF. In nucleotides, the CDR3 is TGTGCCAGCACCTTGGACTACTACAATGAGCAGTTCTTC.

CDR3 in DNA: TGTGCCAGCACCCCCCAGGCTGGCGGGGGGGCTGCAGATACGCAGTATTTT. Its translation is CASTPQAGGGAADTQYF. The chain has TRBV2 and TRBJ2-3; 9 bases match TRBD2. The CDR3 has 17 residues. CDR1 SNHLY and CDR2 FYNNEI come from the germline V gene. V lost 7 bases to trimming and J lost 4 bases; unmatched junction nucleotides: 15.

This chain uses TRBV28 with TRBJ2-1; D unresolved. The CDR3 consists of 13 residues. The germline V and J ends were trimmed by 3 bases and 4 bases, with 7 bases remaining between them. Germline V gene sequence: CDR1 MDHEN, CDR2 SYDVKM. The CDR3 spells CASSFPSYNEQFF. The CDR3 DNA reads as TGTGCCAGCAGTTTCCCCTCTTACAATGAGCAGTTCTTC.

To note about this clone: The CDR3 does not close with the conserved phenylalanine or tryptophan, likely indicating a read error. The chain links TRBV6-6 to TRBJ1-1; weak D call: TRBD1 (6 bases). This CDR3 is built from 13 residues. Per the germline V gene, CDR1 is MNHNY and CDR2 is SVGAGI (reference sequence). The CDR3 reads CGHSQGLNTEAFV. The CDR3 bases are TGTGGCCACTCCCAGGGGCTGAATACTGAAGCTTTCGTT.

This clone was observed once. The V and J genes are TRBV28 and TRBJ1-5, with D maybe TRBD1 (6 bases). V was pared by 2 bases and J by 7 bases, with 15 bases between. From germline, CDR1 is MDHEN and CDR2 SYDVKM. CDR3 length equals 15 residues. DNA for the CDR3: TGTGCCAGCAGTTTAGTACGAGGGACATACCAGCCCCAGCATTTT. Protein: CASSLVRGTYQPQHF.

The gene calls are TRBV7-9 and TRBJ2-5; TRBD1 is a possible D gene (5 bases). V lost 5 bases and J 1 base, leaving 14 bases between the germline ends. There are 15 residues in the CDR3. Per germline, CDR1 SEHNR and CDR2 FQNEAQ (reference sequence). CDR3 region: CASSRTQGIQETQYF. In DNA form, the CDR3 reads TGTGCCAGCAGCCGCACCCAGGGAATCCAAGAGACCCAGTACTTC.

The genes are TRBV11-2 and TRBJ2-7; 9 nucleotides agree with TRBD2. The CDR3 extends over 15 amino acids. The germline CDR1 and CDR2 sequences are SGHAT and FQNNGV. J was trimmed by 3 bases and V by 5 bases; bases with no gene match: 8. The CDR3 nucleotides are TGTGCCAGCAGCCCCAGGACTAGCGCCCACTACGAGCAGTACTTC. Its protein product is CASSPRTSAHYEQYF.

This clone has just one count. The chain employs TRBV6-6 and TRBJ2-7; 9 bases line up with TRBD2. The CDR3 covers 15 residues. J was trimmed by 4 bases and V by 0 bases; bases with no gene match: 4. Germline assignment: CDR1 MNHNY and CDR2 SVGAGI (reference sequence). The CDR3 DNA follows: TGTGCCAGCAGTTACTCCGTGGGACTAGCTTACGAGCAGTACTTC. Protein product: CASSYSVGLAYEQYF.